In its sample, the clone carrying this T cell receptor (beta chain) was seen many times. The length of the CDR3 is 13 residues. Germline CDR1 SGHTA, CDR2 FQGTGA. V was cut by 1 base and J by 6 bases, with 7 bases left in between. TCRdb recomputed calls from the RT-PCR reads with MiXCR, one row per CDR3 protein. The data contain about 680,000 distinct CDR3 sequences, 14% of them singletons. The chain has TRBV7-3 and TRBJ2-1; D call uncertain. The receptor was isolated from a female donor in good health, serving as a healthy control. Sequenced material: memory CD4+ T cells from blood. The CDR3 region is CASSLMVGNEQFF. The DNA of the CDR3 is TGTGCCAGCAGCTTAATGGTTGGCAATGAGCAGTTCTTC.